This T cell receptor (beta chain) emerged from a study of cytomegalovirus exposure and HLA in healthy donors (dated by TCRdb to about 2017). Turning to the overall study: According to a later analysis, the roughly 120 validation repertoires were produced on the same platform as the roughly 700 repertoires of the first cohort. The study aimed to test whether cataloging public T cell receptors could reveal signatures of past pathogen exposure. The study combined high-throughput TCR immunosequencing, statistical association of individual TCRs with disease status, and machine learning to predict cytomegalovirus infection status. Along with the 666-subject first cohort, a separate validation cohort of over a hundred different subjects was used. Broad study findings and their caveats: A later analysis found that TCRs clustered in the first cohort also tended to co-occur in the roughly 120 validation repertoires, with 94% of cluster scores above 0. The classifier was reported to diagnose cytomegalovirus status with high specificity and sensitivity in both the original and validation cohorts. The study gave a list of 150 to 200 TCR beta chains associated with cytomegalovirus. A later analysis had no HLA typing for the validation cohort, so co-occurrence there was scored across all 120 repertoires. Most TCR sequences were seen in very few donors, while some public TCRs were found in many individuals. In vitro tests confirmed that a few of the cytomegalovirus-associated TCR beta chains recognize cytomegalovirus antigens. It was suggested by the authors that the approach could potentially be generalized to other disease states and immunological phenotypes.

Library method: the immunoSEQ multiplex PCR assay. In the authors' own workflow: To diagnose cytomegalovirus status from the catalog of TCR beta chain sequences, a statistical classification framework was built. TCRdb mirrors the immuneACCESS table, restricted to in-frame sequences. Some clones are absent from its copies; in checked studies, under half trace to an unresolved V gene, and the reason for the others is unknown. The V and J calls and the clone size are those of that table, but D and trimming were determined from the DNA. In all, the sample holds over 100,000 clones, and 80% to 90% of those were seen once. The ten largest clones capture roughly 1.2% of the sample. The donors belonged to the validation cohort of around 120 subjects, which was separate from the approximately 680-subject first cohort. Sequences SGHVS (CDR1) and FNYEAQ (CDR2) are obtained from the germline V gene. Here V drops 5 bases and J drops 2 bases, and the junction holds 8 bases not matched to any gene. The CDR3 covers 16 residues, taking in both the cysteine and the phenylalanine. CDR3 DNA only is kept here, 48 bases in frame from base 1.

This clone was detected only once. What antigen it recognizes has not been identified. Nothing much larger sits one base from this clone, and base qualities are not available. The rearrangement combines TRBV7-6 with TRBJ2-3, with 9 central nucleotides matching TRBD2. The receptor's source is a woman younger than 30 in good health and CMV-seronegative. The sample was PBMCs. The sequence in DNA is TGTGCCAGCAGCCGGATTAGCGGGGGATACACAGATACGCAGTATTTT. It translates as CASSRISGGYTDTQYF.